This TCR beta chain was captured by sequencing in a study of T cell responses to AZD1222 COVID-19 vaccine. Germline V gives CDR1 SGDLS, CDR2 YYNGEE. This CDR3 is 14 amino acids long. Trimming cost V 6 bases and J 0 bases, with 9 bases left between them. Measured with immunoSEQ multiplex PCR; TCRdb has only the in-frame clones, and not every one. This table has 130,000 to 150,000 clones, about 90% appearing once. The TCR sequence derives from an adult in good health. The chain combines TRBV9 with TRBJ2-2; no reliable D call. Sequenced here: peripheral blood, sampled on day 0 of AZD1222 vaccination. As DNA, the CDR3 is TGTGCCAGCAAGCAGACTCCGAACACCGGGGAGCTGTTTTTT. Translation gives CASKQTPNTGELFF.